Described below is a single T cell receptor (beta chain) sequence and its context. Generated by immunoSEQ multiplex PCR, the TCRdb table keeps only in-frame clones and is missing some. The table lists about 100,000 clones, roughly 76% of them singletons. This specimen belongs to a study of blood T cell repertoires in COVID-19. The V end was cut by 1 base, the J end by 5 bases, with 6 bases between. Germline lookup yields CDR1 LNHNV and CDR2 YYDKDF (reference sequence). The CDR3 is 13 residues long. This chain joins TRBV15 and TRBJ1-5; D uncertain. The sequence derives from a man at least 80 years old with COVID-19, enrolled during active disease. Sequencing used peripheral blood. DNA of the CDR3: TGTGCCACCAGCAGAGTAGAGGATCAGCCCCAGCATTTT. As protein: CATSRVEDQPQHF.